These T cell receptor beta chains were read from a single sample in a study of blood T cell repertoires in COVID-19. Profiling relied on immunoSEQ multiplex PCR, and the TCRdb table lists in-frame clones only, not all of them. The sample holds tens of thousands of clones, about three quarters seen once. The sample was peripheral blood. All receptors derive from a man aged 65 to 85 with acute or convalescent COVID-19. The CDR3 runs from the conserved cysteine through the conserved F or W. D genes are given only for firm matches. The size entry is marked missing in some rows and otherwise reads once, few, many or a size class.

v_gene	j_gene	abundance	d_gene	CDR3aa	CDR3nt
TRBV7-2	TRBJ1-2	once	.	CASSLGRGNYGYTF	TGTGCCAGCAGCTTAGGGCGGGGAAACTATGGCTACACCTTC
TRBV27	TRBJ1-6	.	TRBD1	CASSLSAGGFSPLHF	TGTGCCAGCAGTTTATCGGCAGGGGGCTTCTCACCCCTCCACTTT
TRBV7-2	TRBJ2-7	.	.	CASSLGVVRPEQYF	TGTGCCAGCAGCTTAGGAGTAGTCCGCCCCGAGCAGTACTTC
TRBV10-2	TRBJ2-1	.	.	CASSEKGNEQFF	TGCGCCAGCAGTGAAAAGGGGAATGAGCAGTTCTTC
TRBV10-3	TRBJ2-2	.	.	CAISDQSTGELFF	TGTGCCATCAGTGATCAGTCGACCGGGGAGCTGTTTTTT
TRBV29-1	TRBJ1-6	.	TRBD1	CSVRTGRDSPLHF	TGCAGCGTCCGGACAGGGAGGGATTCACCCCTCCACTTT
TRBV29-1	TRBJ2-5	.	.	CSVEVLDIQETQYF	TGCAGCGTTGAAGTCCTCGACATCCAAGAGACCCAGTACTTC
TRBV9	TRBJ1-1	.	.	CASSVDILTEAFF	TGTGCCAGCAGCGTCGACATTTTAACTGAAGCTTTCTTT
TRBV28	TRBJ1-6	.	.	CASSLGGSSYNSPLHF	TGTGCCAGCAGTCTTGGGGGGAGCTCCTATAATTCACCCCTCCACTTT
TRBV5-6	TRBJ1-2	once	TRBD1	CASSLIQGVDYGYTF	TGTGCCAGCAGCTTGATTCAGGGGGTCGACTATGGCTACACCTTC
TRBV28	TRBJ1-1	once	.	CASSFQVSNTEAFF	TGTGCCAGCAGTTTTCAGGTCTCGAACACTGAAGCTTTCTTT
TRBV5-4	TRBJ2-3	few	.	CASSLVGQSDTQYF	TGTGCCAGCAGCTTAGTAGGACAGTCAGATACGCAGTATTTT
TRBV10-3	TRBJ2-7	.	TRBD1	CAITGTDDPGEQYF	TGTGCCATTACCGGGACAGATGACCCTGGCGAGCAGTACTTC
TRBV6-5	TRBJ2-7	.	.	CASSSSGDEQYF	TGTGCCAGCAGTTCATCAGGGGACGAGCAGTACTTC
TRBV6-5	TRBJ1-4	.	.	CASSYGGGTNEKLFF	TGTGCCAGCAGTTACGGGGGAGGGACTAATGAAAAACTGTTTTTT
TRBV28	TRBJ1-1	.	TRBD1	CASSLPGQGNEAFF	TGTGCCAGCAGTTTGCCGGGACAGGGAAATGAAGCTTTCTTT
TRBV4-1	TRBJ1-1	few	.	CASSQESDMNTEAFF	TGCGCCAGCAGCCAAGAGTCGGACATGAACACTGAAGCTTTCTTT
TRBV30	TRBJ1-3	.	.	CAWSVSGNTIYF	TGTGCCTGGAGCGTCTCTGGAAACACCATATATTTT
TRBV5-6	TRBJ1-2	.	TRBD1	CASSLGTGNYGYTF	TGTGCCAGCAGCTTAGGGACAGGGAACTATGGCTACACCTTC
TRBV6-5	TRBJ1-1	.	.	CASSYRTVRNTEAFF	TGTGCCAGCAGTTACAGGACAGTTCGGAACACTGAAGCTTTCTTT
TRBV7-2	TRBJ2-1	.	.	CASSFSGGNEQFF	TGTGCCAGCAGCTTTTCCGGCGGGAATGAGCAGTTCTTC
TRBV5-5	TRBJ2-1	.	.	CASSPAENEQFF	TGTGCCAGCAGCCCCGCGGAGAATGAGCAGTTCTTC
TRBV2	TRBJ1-5	.	TRBD1	CASTSTGKGQPQHF	TGTGCCAGCACATCGACAGGGAAGGGGCAGCCCCAGCATTTT
TRBV6-5	TRBJ1-4	.	TRBD1	CASSYYRGGNEKLFF	TGTGCCAGCAGTTACTACAGGGGGGGCAATGAAAAACTGTTTTTT
TRBV5-1	TRBJ2-3	.	TRBD2	CASSLTSPGEQYF	TGCGCCAGCAGCCTGACTAGCCCCGGGGAGCAGTATTTT
TRBV10-1	TRBJ1-4	.	TRBD1	CASTKARTGGYIEKLFF	TGCGCCAGCACCAAAGCCCGGACAGGGGGCTACATTGAAAAACTGTTTTTT
TRBV4-2	TRBJ1-1	.	.	CASSQGSRVNTEAFF	TGTGCCAGCAGCCAAGGATCTCGGGTGAACACTGAAGCTTTCTTT